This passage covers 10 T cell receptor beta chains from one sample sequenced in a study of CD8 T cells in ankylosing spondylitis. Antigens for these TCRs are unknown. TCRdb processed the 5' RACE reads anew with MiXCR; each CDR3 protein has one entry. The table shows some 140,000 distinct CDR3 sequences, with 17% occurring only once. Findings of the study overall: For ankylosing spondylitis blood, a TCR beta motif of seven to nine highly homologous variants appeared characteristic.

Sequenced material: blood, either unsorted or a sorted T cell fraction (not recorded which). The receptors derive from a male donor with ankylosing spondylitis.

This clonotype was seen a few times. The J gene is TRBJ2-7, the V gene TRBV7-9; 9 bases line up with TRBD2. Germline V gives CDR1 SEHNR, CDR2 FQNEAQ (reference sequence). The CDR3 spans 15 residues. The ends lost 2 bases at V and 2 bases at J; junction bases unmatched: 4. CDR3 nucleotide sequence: TGTGCCAGCAGCTTACCTGCTAGCGGGGCCTACGAGCAGTACTTC. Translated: CASSLPASGAYEQYF.

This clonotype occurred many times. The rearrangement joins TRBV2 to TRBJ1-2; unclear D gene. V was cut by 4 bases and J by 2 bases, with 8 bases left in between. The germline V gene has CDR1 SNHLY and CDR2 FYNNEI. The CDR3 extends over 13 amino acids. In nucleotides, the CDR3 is TGTGCCAGCAGTGTTGTCAGAAACTATGGCTACACCTTC. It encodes CASSVVRNYGYTF.

CDR3: CASRPRGGWGKNTGELFF. Written as DNA, the CDR3 is TGTGCCAGCAGGCCCCGGGGAGGATGGGGGAAGAACACCGGGGAGCTGTTTTTT. J is TRBJ2-2 and V is TRBV6-1; TRBD2 might be the D (6 bases). Germline CDR1 and CDR2: MNHNS and SASEGT. The CDR3 loop spans 18 amino acids. Deletions cut 6 bases from V and 1 base from J, with 21 bases between.

CDR3 residues: CALVGTSESPGETQYF. As DNA, the CDR3 is TGTGCCCTGGTCGGGACTAGCGAGAGTCCCGGAGAGACCCAGTACTTC. The chain couples TRBV2 to TRBJ2-5; TRBD2 matches at 10 bases. The CDR3 extends over 16 amino acids. The V segment lost 11 bases and the J segment 4 bases; nucleotides outside the gene matches: 16. Germline assignment: CDR1 SNHLY and CDR2 FYNNEI. The full variable domain, rest sourced from reference TRBV2 and TRBJ2-5, is EPEVTQTPSHQVTQMGQEVILRCVPISNHLYFYWYRQILGQKVEFLVSFYNNEISEKSEIFDDQFSVERPDGSNFTLKIRSTKLEDSAMYFCALVGTSESPGETQYFGPGTRLLVL.

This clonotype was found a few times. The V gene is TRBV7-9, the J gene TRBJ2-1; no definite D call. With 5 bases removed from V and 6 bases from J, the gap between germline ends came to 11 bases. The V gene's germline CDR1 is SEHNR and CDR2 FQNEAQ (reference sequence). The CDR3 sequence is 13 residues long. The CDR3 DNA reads TGTGCCAGCAGCCCCGCGGCTGGCAATGAGCAGTTCTTC. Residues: CASSPAAGNEQFF.

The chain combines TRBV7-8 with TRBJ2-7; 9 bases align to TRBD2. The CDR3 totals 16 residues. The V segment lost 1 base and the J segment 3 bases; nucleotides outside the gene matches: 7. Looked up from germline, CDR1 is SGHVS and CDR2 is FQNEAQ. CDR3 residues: CASSLGFSGSVYEQYF. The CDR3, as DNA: TGTGCCAGCAGCTTAGGGTTTAGCGGGAGTGTCTACGAGCAGTACTTC.

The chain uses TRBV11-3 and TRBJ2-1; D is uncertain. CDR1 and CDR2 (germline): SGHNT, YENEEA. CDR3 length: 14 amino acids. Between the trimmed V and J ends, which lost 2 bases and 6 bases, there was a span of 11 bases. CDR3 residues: CASSLIARVNEQFF. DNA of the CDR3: TGTGCCAGCAGCTTAATTGCCCGGGTCAATGAGCAGTTCTTC.

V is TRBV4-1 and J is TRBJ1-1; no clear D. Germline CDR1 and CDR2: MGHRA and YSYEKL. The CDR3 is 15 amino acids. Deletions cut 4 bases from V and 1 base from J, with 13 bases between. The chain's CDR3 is CASSLYLGPNTEAFF. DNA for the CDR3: TGCGCCAGCAGCCTATACCTGGGCCCGAACACTGAAGCTTTCTTT.

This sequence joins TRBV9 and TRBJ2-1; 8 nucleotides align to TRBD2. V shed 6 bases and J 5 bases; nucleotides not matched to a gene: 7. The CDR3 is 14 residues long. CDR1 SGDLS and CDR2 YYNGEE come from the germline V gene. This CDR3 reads CASNRGGTHNEQFF. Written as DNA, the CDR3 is TGTGCCAGCAACCGCGGGGGGACGCACAATGAGCAGTTCTTC.

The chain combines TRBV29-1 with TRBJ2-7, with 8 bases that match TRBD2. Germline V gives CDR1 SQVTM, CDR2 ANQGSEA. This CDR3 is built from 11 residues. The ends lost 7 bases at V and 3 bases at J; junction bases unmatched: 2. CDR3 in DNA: TGCAGCGCTAGCGGGTACTACGAGCAGTACTTC. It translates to CSASGYYEQYF.